This TCR beta chain is drawn from a study of T-cell memory formation after mild COVID-19. The study's findings and limits: There were some responding clones in pre-infection memory, which suggested that cross-reactive memory had joined. Clones which contracted sat mainly in CM and EM if CD4+, and in EMRA if CD8+. SARS-CoV-2 specificity was not confirmed for second-wave clones peaking on day 37.

TCRdb re-derived calls from the 5' RACE reads in MiXCR, one entry per CDR3 protein. The sample holds some 490,000 distinct CDR3 sequences, 15% to 20% seen once. This clonotype was seen a few times. The antigen is not known. The CDR3 is 15 residues long. Germline V CDR1 and CDR2: SGHKS, YYEKEE (reference sequence). Trimming pared 0 bases from V and 3 bases from J, leaving 10 bases between. The source of this sequence is an adult woman who had mild COVID-19 (a few samples of this study predate the infection). Cell type and time point are not known. The J gene is TRBJ1-5, the V gene TRBV5-5; tentative D call: TRBD1 (6 bases). The sequencing sample was made of PBMCs or a T cell subset sorted from them (not recorded which). CDR3 DNA: TGTGCCAGCAGCTTGGAACAGGGTGCCAATCAGCCCCAGCATTTT. This sequence encodes CASSLEQGANQPQHF.